In its sample, the clone carrying this T cell receptor beta chain was seen many times. This specimen comes from a study of identical twins. In TCRdb, the 5' RACE reads were re-called with MiXCR into one record per CDR3 protein. The table shows some 600,000 distinct CDR3 sequences, with roughly 7.2% occurring only once. This sample also appeared in a second study, on yellow fever vaccine responses in identical twins.

What was sequenced was PBMCs. The sequence was collected from a woman younger than 35 in good health.

The DNA of the CDR3 is TGTGCCAGCAGTTCAGTAAATCGGGGATATAGCAATCAGCCCCAGCATTTT. Translating it yields CASSSVNRGYSNQPQHF. This sequence joins TRBV6-5 and TRBJ1-5; unclear D gene. Germline-derived CDR1 and CDR2 are MNHEY and SVGAGI. Trimming took off 4 bases at V and 0 bases at J, with 16 bases between the two ends. This CDR3 has 17 amino acids.